The clone carrying this TCR beta chain occurred a few times. Its target is unknown. CDR1 and CDR2 (germline): SGHDT, YYEEEE. This CDR3 is 14 amino acids long. V was clipped by 0 bases and J by 2 bases, with 8 bases between them. BIOMED2 TRB-A/B primer pools were used in multiplex TRB PCR. TCRdb re-analysed the multiplex PCR reads in MiXCR, keeping a single row per CDR3 protein. The sample shows 20,000 to 30,000 distinct CDR3 sequences, about 30% of them seen only once. The sample belongs to a study of T and B cells in COVID-19 patients. In the study overall: Critical illness requiring mechanical ventilation or extracorporeal membrane oxygenation affected 12 of 20 active-infection patients. Findings of the study overall: Exclusive to the recovered cohort were some 2,500 TCR clusters, some 30 of them with low generation probability.

Each TRB amplification used roughly 240-550 ng of genomic DNA from blood. The origin of this receptor is a human donor who had recovered from COVID-19. The specimen was blood. V and J are TRBV5-6 and TRBJ2-5; D gene unclear. The CDR3 sequence is CASSLGRRQETQYF. The CDR3 DNA sequence: TGTGCCAGCAGCTTGGGCAGGCGACAAGAGACCCAGTACTTC. The whole variable domain, filled in from reference TRBV5-6 and TRBJ2-5, reads DAGVTQSPTHLIKTRGQQVTLRCSPKSGHDTVSWYQQALGQGPQFIFQYYEEEERQRGNFPDRFSGHQFPNYSSELNVNALLLGDSALYLCASSLGRRQETQYFGPGTRLLVL.